The 27 T cell receptor beta chains reported below all come from one sample, sequenced in a study of cytomegalovirus exposure and HLA in healthy donors. Primers: 60 Vbeta forward and 13 Jbeta reverse. Sequencing used immunoSEQ multiplex PCR; TCRdb keeps in-frame clones, though not all of them. Among around 170,000 clones listed, roughly 84% were seen once. Material for sequencing was PBMCs. The source of these receptors is a boy younger than 10 in good health and CMV-seronegative.

This clone was picked up a small number of times. This chain joins TRBV28 and TRBJ2-7; TRBD1 is a possible D gene (5 bases). CDR1 is MDHEN, CDR2 SYDVKM, per germline. The length of the CDR3 is 13 residues. V lost 5 bases, J lost 2 bases, and 10 bases lay in between. The CDR3 reads CASSLGHPYEQYF. CDR3 nucleotide sequence: TGTGCCAGCAGTCTAGGACACCCCTACGAGCAGTACTTC. The whole variable domain, filled in from reference TRBV28 and TRBJ2-7, reads DVKVTQSSRYLVKRTGEKVFLECVQDMDHENMFWYRQDPGLGLRLIYFSYDVKMKEKGDIPEGYSVSREKKERFSLILESASTNQTSMYLCASSLGHPYEQYFGPGTRLTVT.

The rearrangement uses TRBV15 and TRBJ2-4; 9 bases fit TRBD1. In germline, CDR1 is LNHNV, CDR2 YYDKDF (reference sequence). V was pared by 2 bases and J by 0 bases, with 2 bases of the junction left unmatched. This CDR3 has 16 residues. In DNA form, the CDR3 reads TGTGCCACCAGCAGAAGGACAGGGGTAGCCAAAAACATTCAGTACTTC. It translates to CATSRRTGVAKNIQYF.

The rearrangement joins TRBV5-6 to TRBJ2-3, with 9 bases matching TRBD2. Per the germline V gene, CDR1 is SGHDT and CDR2 is YYEEEE. The CDR3 has 16 residues. The J segment lost 3 bases and the V segment lost 4 bases, leaving 9 bases of the junction unmatched. The chain's CDR3 is CASSPKLAGFTDTQYF. DNA for the CDR3: TGTGCCAGCAGCCCGAAACTAGCGGGTTTTACAGATACGCAGTATTTT.

This chain uses TRBV7-2 with TRBJ2-3; 9 nucleotides line up with TRBD2. The CDR3 contains 17 residues. Germline CDR1 and CDR2: SGHTA and FQGNSA. Trimming cost V 5 bases and J 4 bases; bases outside gene matches: 13. The CDR3 DNA reads as TGTGCCAGCAGCCACCCTCTCTTGCGGGAGGGCCCAGATACGCAGTATTTT. Translated: CASSHPLLREGPDTQYF.

The V call is TRBV4-1, the J call TRBJ1-5; tentative D call: TRBD1 (6 bases). This CDR3 has 16 residues. The V end was cut by 1 base, the J end by 7 bases, with 17 bases between. CDR1 and CDR2 (germline): MGHRA, YSYEKL. CDR3 residues: CASSQGGGALEQPQHF. The CDR3 DNA reads as TGCGCCAGCAGCCAAGGTGGGGGGGCTTTGGAGCAGCCCCAGCATTTT.

V gene TRBV19 combines with J gene TRBJ2-5, with D perhaps TRBD1 (6 bases). CDR1 is LNHDA and CDR2 is SQIVND in the germline V gene (reference sequence). This CDR3 is built from 13 residues. Trimming removed 6 bases from V and 2 bases from J, with 10 bases in between. This chain's CDR3 is CASRVRGQETQYF. In DNA form, the CDR3 reads TGTGCCAGTAGGGTCAGGGGACAAGAGACCCAGTACTTC.

This chain uses TRBV19 with TRBJ2-1; 7 bases map to TRBD2. After removal of 9 bases from V and 5 bases from J, the junction contained 4 bases not matched to a gene. The CDR3 totals 12 residues. Germline loops: CDR1 LNHDA, CDR2 SQIVND (reference sequence). This CDR3 reads CASLAVNNEQFF. CDR3 coding DNA: TGTGCCAGCCTAGCGGTAAACAATGAGCAGTTCTTC.

J is TRBJ2-1 and V is TRBV9; tentative D call: TRBD2 (5 bases). The germline V gene encodes CDR1 SGDLS and CDR2 YYNGEE. The CDR3 is 14 residues long. V lost 0 bases to trimming and J lost 9 bases, with 13 bases between them. CDR3 protein: CASSVASGWSEQFF. The CDR3 DNA reads TGTGCCAGCAGCGTAGCTTCGGGATGGAGTGAGCAGTTCTTC. The whole variable domain, remainder taken from reference TRBV9 and TRBJ2-1, is DSGVTQTPKHLITATGQRVTLRCSPRSGDLSVYWYQQSLDQGLQFLIQYYNGEERAKGNILERFSAQQFPDLHSELNLSSLELGDSALYFCASSVASGWSEQFFGPGTRLTVL.

V gene TRBV5-4 combines with J gene TRBJ1-1; the match to TRBD1 covers 8 bases. Germline CDR1 and CDR2: SGHNT and YYREEE (reference sequence). This CDR3 region has 17 residues. V lost 3 bases to trimming and J lost 6 bases; unmatched junction nucleotides: 16. Here the CDR3 DNA reads TGTGCCAGCAGCTCACCAAAGCGGTCAGGGGGCGTTGCTGAAGCTTTCTTT. Amino acid sequence: CASSSPKRSGGVAEAFF.

This chain joins TRBV7-9 and TRBJ2-1; TRBD2 matches 8 bases. This CDR3 contains 17 residues. Germline loops: CDR1 SEHNR, CDR2 FQNEAQ (reference sequence). Trimming cost V 4 bases and J 4 bases; bases outside gene matches: 12. The CDR3 spells CASSSRGGILGYNEQFF. In DNA form, the CDR3 reads TGTGCCAGCAGCTCTCGGGGGGGAATTTTGGGGTACAATGAGCAGTTCTTC.

The chain employs TRBV7-2 and TRBJ2-3, with 7 bases fitting TRBD2. CDR3 length equals 17 residues. Germline CDR1 and CDR2: SGHTA and FQGNSA. V was pared by 5 bases and J by 1 base, with 12 bases of the junction left unmatched. CDR3 in DNA: TGTGCCAGCAGCGGGCTGTGGGAGGGCTATCGCACAGATACGCAGTATTTT. This translates into CASSGLWEGYRTDTQYF.

The rearrangement uses TRBV4-2 and TRBJ1-6, with 9 bases identical to TRBD1. Germline CDR1 reads LGHNA; CDR2 reads YNFKEQ. With 5 bases clipped from V and 8 bases from J, the junction kept 4 bases outside the gene matches. The CDR3 runs to 14 residues. CDR3 sequence reads: CASSSQGAYSPLHF. In DNA form, the CDR3 reads TGTGCCAGCAGCTCACAGGGGGCATATTCACCCCTCCACTTT.

The chain has TRBV5-1 and TRBJ2-5, with D tentatively TRBD2 (5 bases). CDR3 length: 15 residues. Germline V gene data show CDR1 as SGHRS and CDR2 as YFSETQ. The V end was cut by 0 bases, the J end by 2 bases, with 11 bases between. In DNA, the CDR3 is TGCGCCAGCAGCTTGGGAGGACTTCCTCAAGAGACCCAGTACTTC. Its translation is CASSLGGLPQETQYF. The full variable domain, in which reference TRBV5-1 and TRBJ2-5 provide the parts outside the CDR3, is KAGVTQTPRYLIKTRGQQVTLSCSPISGHRSVSWYQQTPGQGLQFLFEYFSETQRNKGNFPGRFSGRQFSNSRSEMNVSTLELGDSALYLCASSLGGLPQETQYFGPGTRLLVL.

The rearrangement links TRBV29-1 to TRBJ1-1; 7 positions match TRBD1. CDR1 and CDR2 from the germline V gene are SQVTM and ANQGSEA. The CDR3 runs to 14 residues. Losses at the gene ends were 5 bases for V and 3 bases for J; bases not matched to a gene: 9. CDR3 region: CSVPPTGYDTEAFF. The CDR3, as DNA: TGCAGCGTTCCCCCGACAGGGTACGACACTGAAGCTTTCTTT.

The chain recombines TRBV4-2 with TRBJ2-3, with D perhaps matching TRBD2 (6 bases). The CDR3 covers 15 residues. Per the germline V gene, CDR1 is LGHNA and CDR2 is YNFKEQ. V shed 0 bases and J shed 6 bases, with 13 bases lying between them. The CDR3 DNA follows: TGTGCCAGCAGCCAAGAGAAGCGCGGAGGGGATACGCAGTATTTT. This codes for CASSQEKRGGDTQYF.

J is TRBJ2-3 and V is TRBV20-1; D is possibly TRBD1 (6 bases). Per germline, CDR1 DFQATT and CDR2 SNEGSKA (reference sequence). Trimming removed 6 bases at V and 7 bases at J, with 8 bases between. The CDR3 runs to 10 residues. The CDR3 here is CSARGHTQYF. The CDR3 DNA sequence: TGCAGTGCCAGGGGACATACGCAGTATTTT.

The rearrangement uses TRBV2 and TRBJ1-2; 10 positions agree with TRBD1. CDR3 length: 16 amino acids. Trimming removed 5 bases from V and 4 bases from J; junction bases left unmatched: 10. Germline lookup yields CDR1 SNHLY and CDR2 FYNNEI. The CDR3 DNA is TGTGCCAGCAGTTTTCCCGGGACAGGGGTAGGCTATGGCTACACCTTC. It codes for CASSFPGTGVGYGYTF.

The chain has TRBV27 and TRBJ1-5; TRBD1 matches 8 bases. This CDR3 contains 22 residues. V dropped 6 bases and J dropped 4; count of bases not matched to a gene: 29. The germline CDR1 and CDR2 sequences are MNHEY and SMNVEV (reference sequence). The CDR3 region has the DNA TGTGCCAGCAGCCCAAAAGGACAAGGGGGGATATATTGGACAGGGAGGAATCAGCCCCAGCATTTT. Amino acids: CASSPKGQGGIYWTGRNQPQHF.

The genes are TRBV12-5 and TRBJ1-1; 9 bases match TRBD1. Germline lookup yields CDR1 LGHNT and CDR2 FRNRAP. Trimming took 0 bases from V and 6 from J; bases not matched to a gene: 11. The CDR3 is 17 amino acids. CDR3 in amino acids: CASGLVQGQGRIPEAFF. CDR3 bases: TGTGCTAGTGGTTTGGTACAAGGACAGGGGAGAATCCCTGAAGCTTTCTTT.

V usage is TRBV19 and J usage is TRBJ2-7; 10 bases are shared with TRBD1. Per germline, CDR1 LNHDA and CDR2 SQIVND (reference sequence). The J segment lost 4 bases and the V segment lost 5 bases, leaving 8 bases of the junction unmatched. This CDR3 has 15 residues. CDR3 coding DNA: TGTGCCAGTAGTGCCCCCGGGACAGGGGCGTACGAGCAGTACTTC. Its translation is CASSAPGTGAYEQYF.

The chain employs TRBV15 and TRBJ1-5; D not resolved. The CDR3 totals 13 residues. CDR1 and CDR2 from the germline V gene are LNHNV and YYDKDF (reference sequence). Deletions cut 0 bases from V and 8 bases from J, with 8 bases between. The CDR3 sequence is CATSRDRREPQHF. The CDR3 DNA reads TGTGCCACCAGCAGAGATCGGCGGGAGCCCCAGCATTTT.

The chain carries TRBV9 and TRBJ2-1; the match to TRBD2 covers 7 bases. After removal of 0 bases from V and 3 bases from J, the junction contained 3 bases not matched to a gene. The CDR3 totals 15 residues. Germline-derived CDR1 and CDR2 are SGDLS and YYNGEE. Here the CDR3 reads CASSVGTSSYNEQFF. For the CDR3, the DNA is TGTGCCAGCAGCGTAGGGACTAGTAGCTACAATGAGCAGTTCTTC.

The chain joins TRBV6-5 to TRBJ2-7, with 7 positions matching TRBD2. Germline V gene lookup returns CDR1 MNHEY and CDR2 SVGAGI. This CDR3 contains 15 residues. Trimming removed 2 bases from V and 1 base from J; junction bases left unmatched: 5. CDR3 in DNA: TGTGCCAGCAGTTACCTGGGGGGGTCATCCTACGAGCAGTACTTC. This sequence encodes CASSYLGGSSYEQYF.

This clone was observed a single time. J is TRBJ1-4 and V is TRBV6-6; D may be TRBD1 (6 bases). This CDR3 contains 15 residues. With 3 bases removed from V and 8 bases from J, the gap between germline ends came to 16 bases. Germline V gene data show CDR1 as MNHNY and CDR2 as SVGAGI (reference sequence). CDR3 DNA: TGTGCCAGCAGTTATGGGGCAGGGGATCCGGAAAAACTGTTTTTT. This encodes CASSYGAGDPEKLFF.

The rearrangement links TRBV28 to TRBJ2-3, with TRBD2 identical over 10 bases. Germline CDR1 is MDHEN and CDR2 is SYDVKM. V was clipped by 5 bases and J by 7 bases; unmatched bases: 6. This CDR3 has 14 residues. Here the CDR3 DNA reads TGTGCCAGCAGTCTAGCGGGAGTGAAACATACGCAGTATTTT. Its translation is CASSLAGVKHTQYF.

This clone was picked up one time. CDR3 sequence reads: CASSVLVETTGTQYF. Written as DNA, the CDR3 is TGTGCCAGCAGCGTACTTGTCGAAACAACCGGGACGCAGTATTTT. The chain carries TRBV9 and TRBJ2-3; D gene unclear. CDR3 length: 15 residues. Trimming pared 1 base from V and 9 bases from J, leaving 18 bases between. The germline gives CDR1 SGDLS, CDR2 YYNGEE. Filled out from reference TRBV9 and TRBJ2-3, the complete variable domain reads DSGVTQTPKHLITATGQRVTLRCSPRSGDLSVYWYQQSLDQGLQFLIQYYNGEERAKGNILERFSAQQFPDLHSELNLSSLELGDSALYFCASSVLVETTGTQYFGPGTRLTVL.

The CDR3 loop is CATGQGDSNQPQHF. The CDR3 region has the DNA TGTGCCACGGGACAGGGAGATAGCAATCAGCCCCAGCATTTT. V is TRBV6-1 and J is TRBJ1-5; TRBD1 matches at 9 bases. The CDR3 sequence is 14 residues long. Germline V CDR1 and CDR2: MNHNS, SASEGT. V was pared by 10 bases and J by 0 bases, with 4 bases of the junction left unmatched.